The present T cell receptor beta chain was sequenced within a study of blood T cell repertoires in COVID-19. Original processing methods: Counts of nucleated cells, estimated from reference gene primer amplification, were obtained. Sequencing used immunoSEQ multiplex PCR; TCRdb keeps in-frame clones, though not all of them. The V and J calls and clone size were taken over from that table, and D and trimming were inferred from the DNA. Altogether about 170,000 clones are present, roughly 84% being singletons, with the ten largest covering approximately 11%. This clone was observed once. From germline, CDR1 is SGDLS and CDR2 YYNGEE. After removal of 4 bases from V and 3 bases from J, the junction contained 5 bases not matched to a gene. The length of the CDR3 is 14 residues.

This clonotype originated in a man aged 70 or older with active or convalescent COVID-19. The chain uses TRBV9 and TRBJ2-7, with TRBD1 identical over 9 bases. The sequenced sample was peripheral blood. CDR3 sequence: CASSLGTGNYEQYF. The CDR3, as DNA: TGTGCCAGCAGCCTCGGGACAGGGAACTACGAGCAGTACTTC.